These T cell receptor beta chains were read from a single sample in a study of blood T cell repertoires in COVID-19. This table comes from immunoSEQ multiplex PCR, and its TCRdb copy is limited to in-frame clones, with some not included. The data show about 210,000 clones, with approximately 88% seen just once and 2% to 3% held by the top ten. The sequenced material came from PBMCs or T cells enriched from blood (not recorded which). The receptors stem from a woman aged 40-49 years with acute COVID-19. The CDR3 runs from the conserved cysteine through the conserved F or W. D genes are given only for firm matches. Some rows have no size entry. The others give once, few or many, or a class for an expanded clone.

clone size	V gene	D gene	J gene	CDR3 DNA	CDR3 protein
NA	TRBV14	NA	TRBJ1-6	TGTGCCAGCAGCCAGCTACAGAATTCACCCCTCCACTTT	CASSQLQNSPLHF
NA	TRBV6-2/TRBV6-3	TRBD1	TRBJ2-2	TGTGCCAGCAGTTACGGGGACAGCCGAAACACCGGGGAGCTGTTTTTT	CASSYGDSRNTGELFF
NA	TRBV5-5	TRBD1	TRBJ2-3	TGTGCCAGCAGCCTCGGGACAGGGTACACAGATACGCAGTATTTT	CASSLGTGYTDTQYF
NA	TRBV11-3	TRBD2	TRBJ2-3	TGTGCCAGCCGCTTGAGGGAGGGTGGAGATACGCAGTATTTT	CASRLREGGDTQYF
NA	TRBV6-2/TRBV6-3	NA	TRBJ2-7	TGTGCCAGCAGTGGCGAACAGGGTTTCTACGAGCAGTACTTC	CASSGEQGFYEQYF
NA	TRBV14	NA	TRBJ1-1	TGTGCCAGCAGCTACACAGGGAACACTGAAGCTTTCTTT	CASSYTGNTEAFF
NA	TRBV7-9	NA	TRBJ2-3	TGTGCCAGCAGCTTAGCGGTAGCGGCAGACACAGATACGCAGTATTTT	CASSLAVAADTDTQYF
NA	TRBV29-1	TRBD1	TRBJ1-4	TGCAGCGTCTCTAGCGGACAGGGGAATGAAAAACTGTTTTTT	CSVSSGQGNEKLFF
few	TRBV12-5	NA	TRBJ1-1	TGTGCTAGTGGTTTGCAGGGGATGGGAGCTTTCTTT	CASGLQGMGAFF
once	TRBV18	NA	TRBJ1-1	TGTGCCAGCTGTACCAGGGAGGACACTGAAGCTTTCTTT	CASCTREDTEAFF
NA	TRBV9	NA	TRBJ2-1	TGTGCCAGCAGCGTAGAGGAGGGGGCCTATGAGCAGTTCTTC	CASSVEEGAYEQFF
NA	TRBV5-1	NA	TRBJ2-7	TGCGCCAGCAGCTTGTATGCCTCCACCTCCGGCGAGCAGTACTTC	CASSLYASTSGEQYF
NA	TRBV14	TRBD2	TRBJ2-5	TGTGCCAGCAGCTCCGGGACTAGCGGGAGTATGGCCCAGTACTTC	CASSSGTSGSMAQYF
NA	TRBV5-6	TRBD1	TRBJ2-6	TGTGCCAGCAGCCTGTGGGGGGACAGGGCCTCTGGGGCCAACGTCCTGACTTTC	CASSLWGDRASGANVLTF
NA	TRBV9	TRBD2	TRBJ2-3	TGTGCCAGCAGCGTAGGGACTAGCGGGTTTACAGATACGCAGTATTTT	CASSVGTSGFTDTQYF
NA	TRBV27	TRBD1	TRBJ2-7	TGTGCCAGCAGTTTCACAGGGGGCAGGGAGCAGTACTTC	CASSFTGGREQYF
once	TRBV3-1/TRBV3-2	TRBD1	TRBJ2-5	TGTGCCAGCAGCCGCGGGCGGGGACAGGGAGAGACCCAGTACTTC	CASSRGRGQGETQYF
NA	TRBV7-9	TRBD1	TRBJ2-1	TGTGCCAGCAGCTACGGGGACAGCGGTAACAATGAGCAGTTCTTC	CASSYGDSGNNEQFF
NA	TRBV2	TRBD2	TRBJ2-3	TGTGCCAGCAGAACCGGGACTAGCGGGAAGAATACGCAGTATTTT	CASRTGTSGKNTQYF
NA	TRBV7-9	TRBD1	TRBJ2-5	TGTGCCAGCAGCTCGGACAGGGTTAAAGAGACCCAGTACTTC	CASSSDRVKETQYF
once	TRBV11-3	NA	TRBJ1-1	TGTGCCAGCAGCTTCCCGACTGGAATGAACACTGAAGCTTTCTTT	CASSFPTGMNTEAFF
NA	TRBV9	NA	TRBJ1-2	TGTGCCAGCAGCGGAACAGAGCTCTATGGCTACACCTTC	CASSGTELYGYTF
NA	TRBV12-5	NA	TRBJ2-5	TGTGCTAGTGGTTTAGCCCAGGGGCCGACAACCAAGTTGGCCCAGTACTTC	CASGLAQGPTTKLAQYF
NA	TRBV5-6	TRBD1	TRBJ1-4	TGTGCCAGCAGCTTGGACAGGGGCGAAAAACTGTTTTTT	CASSLDRGEKLFF
NA	TRBV7-9	NA	TRBJ2-7	TGTGCCAGCAGCTTATCCGCCTCAAGGGGCGAGCAGTACTTC	CASSLSASRGEQYF
NA	TRBV19	NA	TRBJ2-3	TGTGCCAGTAGTACGGGGACAGATACGCAGTATTTT	CASSTGTDTQYF
NA	TRBV5-1	TRBD1	TRBJ2-5	TGCGCCAGCAGCCTGGGACAGGGGTACGAGACCCAGTACTTC	CASSLGQGYETQYF
NA	TRBV9	TRBD1	TRBJ1-5	TGTGCCAGCAGCAGGGGACAGGGGATCGATCAGCCCCAGCATTTT	CASSRGQGIDQPQHF
NA	TRBV29-1	TRBD1	TRBJ2-1	TGCAGCGTCAATGGTGGACAGGGGGTCTATGAGCAGTTCTTC	CSVNGGQGVYEQFF
NA	TRBV7-9	TRBD2	TRBJ2-6	TGTGCCAGCCCGTTTGGGACTAGCGGGGCTGGGGCCAACGTCCTGACTTTC	CASPFGTSGAGANVLTF
NA	TRBV7-9	NA	TRBJ1-3	TGTGCCAGCAGCCGCGAGCCTTGGACCATATATTTT	CASSREPWTIYF
NA	TRBV30	NA	TRBJ1-3	TGTGCCTGGAGTTTCAGCTCTGGAAACACCATATATTTT	CAWSFSSGNTIYF
once	TRBV2	NA	TRBJ1-2	TGTGCCAGCAGAACAGGTCAGCCTGGCTACACCTTC	CASRTGQPGYTF
few	TRBV5-4	NA	TRBJ2-3	TGTGCCAGCAGCCTTAGCCGGGACTCCCATACGCAGTATTTT	CASSLSRDSHTQYF
NA	TRBV7-2	TRBD2	TRBJ2-7	TGTGCCAGCAGCCCCCGTGTGAGCGGGGGGGAGGTCCAGCAGTACTTC	CASSPRVSGGEVQQYF
NA	TRBV7-2	TRBD1	TRBJ1-6	TGTGCCAGCAGCTTAGTGGGGGACCGGACAGGGTATAATTCACCCCTCCACTTT	CASSLVGDRTGYNSPLHF
NA	TRBV7-2	TRBD2	TRBJ2-5	TGTGCCAGCAGCCCCGGGCGGACTAGCGGGGGGGCCCAGTACTTC	CASSPGRTSGGAQYF
NA	TRBV30	NA	TRBJ1-1	TGTGCCTGGAGTGGGTGGGCCAACACTGAAGCTTTCTTT	CAWSGWANTEAFF
NA	TRBV19	TRBD1	TRBJ2-2	TGTGCCAGTAGTAATCTGGACAGGGTATGGACCGGGGAGCTGTTTTTT	CASSNLDRVWTGELFF
NA	TRBV19	NA	TRBJ1-2	TGTGCCAGTAGTCTCCTGGCCCAAACCCACTATGGCTACACCTTC	CASSLLAQTHYGYTF
NA	TRBV4-3	NA	TRBJ2-7	TGCGCCAGCAGCTCTCTCGACGGAGGATCCTACGAGCAGTACTTC	CASSSLDGGSYEQYF
NA	TRBV27	TRBD1	TRBJ2-6	TGTGCCAGCAGTTTGACAGGGGGCGCCTCTGGGGCCAACGTCCTGACTTTC	CASSLTGGASGANVLTF
NA	TRBV10-3	TRBD2	TRBJ2-3	TGTGCCATCAGTGAGCCCGGGACTAGCGCGGACACAGATACGCAGTATTTT	CAISEPGTSADTDTQYF
NA	TRBV7-8	NA	TRBJ1-3	TGTGCCAGCAGCTTAGTCCCCCGGTATGACACCATATATTTT	CASSLVPRYDTIYF
NA	TRBV7-2	TRBD2	TRBJ2-1	TGTGCCAGCAGCCCCGTAGCGGGGGGTTCCTACAATGAGCAGTTCTTC	CASSPVAGGSYNEQFF
NA	TRBV15	NA	TRBJ2-5	TGTGCCACCAGCAACCCCGGTAGGGGGAGGGACCAGTACTTC	CATSNPGRGRDQYF
NA	TRBV19	NA	TRBJ2-7	TGTGCCAGTAGTGCCACGGACTACTCGTACGAGCAGTACTTC	CASSATDYSYEQYF
once	TRBV6-1	NA	TRBJ1-4	TGTGCCAGCAGTGAAGCCACGGCAGGGGCTGAAAAACTGTTTTTT	CASSEATAGAEKLFF
NA	TRBV12-5	TRBD2	TRBJ2-7	TGTGCTAGTGGTCCCCTTTGGGGGGGTTCCTACGAGCAGTACTTC	CASGPLWGGSYEQYF
few	TRBV9	NA	TRBJ2-5	TGTGCCAGCAGCGTAGAAGCCGGTTTCGGGAGTACCCAGTACTTC	CASSVEAGFGSTQYF
NA	TRBV5-1	NA	TRBJ2-5	TGCGCCAGCAGCTTGGGGGTTTCAGTCGGGGAGACCCAGTACTTC	CASSLGVSVGETQYF
NA	TRBV4-3	TRBD1	TRBJ1-2	TGCGCCAGCAGCCAATACCTACAGGGGGACGAGGGCTATGGCTACACCTTC	CASSQYLQGDEGYGYTF
NA	TRBV5-4	TRBD2	TRBJ2-1	TGTGCCAGCAGCTTGCGGCGGGAGACCTACAATGAGCAGTTCTTC	CASSLRRETYNEQFF
once	TRBV5-1	TRBD2	TRBJ2-1	TGCGCCAGCAGTTCTCCGGGGGGCAATGAGCAGTTCTTC	CASSSPGGNEQFF
NA	TRBV6-4	TRBD2	TRBJ2-2	TGTGCCAGCAGTGACCGTCCTAGCGGCACCGGGGAGCTGTTTTTT	CASSDRPSGTGELFF
once	TRBV7-2	NA	TRBJ2-3	TGTGCCAGCAGCTTACTCATCGGGAGAATGGGAACAGATACGCAGTATTTT	CASSLLIGRMGTDTQYF
few	TRBV2	TRBD2	TRBJ2-2	TGTGCCAGCACCGGGGGGACTAGCGCGAACACCGGGGAGCTGTTTTTT	CASTGGTSANTGELFF
once	TRBV6-5	TRBD1	TRBJ1-1	TGTGCCAGCAGCGTGGTAGGGGGCGTGAACACTGAAGCTTTCTTT	CASSVVGGVNTEAFF
NA	TRBV5-1	TRBD1	TRBJ1-4	TGCGCCAGCAGGTTGGGGGACAGGGTCGGAGAAAAACTGTTTTTT	CASRLGDRVGEKLFF
NA	TRBV11-2	TRBD2	TRBJ2-1	TGTGCCAGCAGCCCCGAGTCTAGCGGGAGGGCCGGAGTGTTCTTC	CASSPESSGRAGVFF